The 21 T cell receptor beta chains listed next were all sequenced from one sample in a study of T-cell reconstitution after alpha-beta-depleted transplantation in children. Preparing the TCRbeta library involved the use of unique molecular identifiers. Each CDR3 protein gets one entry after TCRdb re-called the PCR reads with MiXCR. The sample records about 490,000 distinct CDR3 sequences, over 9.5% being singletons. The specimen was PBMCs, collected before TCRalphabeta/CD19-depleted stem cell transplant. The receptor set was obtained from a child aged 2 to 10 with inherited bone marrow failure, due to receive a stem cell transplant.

The CDR3 DNA is TGTGCCAGCAGCCGGGAAGTCTCTGGAAACACCATATATTTT. It translates to CASSREVSGNTIYF. This chain connects TRBV13 to TRBJ1-3, with D hard to call. The CDR3 is 14 amino acids. Per germline, CDR1 PRHDT and CDR2 FYEKMQ (reference sequence). V dropped 5 bases and J dropped 0 bases, with 8 bases sitting between them. Combining the CDR3 with reference TRBV13 and TRBJ1-3 gives the whole variable domain AAGVIQSPRHLIKEKRETATLKCYPIPRHDTVYWYQQGPGQDPQFLISFYEKMQSDKGSIPDRFSAQQFSDYHSELNMSSLELGDSALYFCASSREVSGNTIYFGEGSWLTVV.

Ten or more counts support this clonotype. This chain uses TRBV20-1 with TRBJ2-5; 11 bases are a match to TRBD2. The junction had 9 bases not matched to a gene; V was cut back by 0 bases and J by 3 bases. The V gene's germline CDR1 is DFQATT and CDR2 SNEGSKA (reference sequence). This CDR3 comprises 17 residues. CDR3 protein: CSARDLAGGPWKETQYF. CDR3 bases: TGCAGTGCTAGAGATCTAGCGGGAGGTCCCTGGAAAGAGACCCAGTACTTC.

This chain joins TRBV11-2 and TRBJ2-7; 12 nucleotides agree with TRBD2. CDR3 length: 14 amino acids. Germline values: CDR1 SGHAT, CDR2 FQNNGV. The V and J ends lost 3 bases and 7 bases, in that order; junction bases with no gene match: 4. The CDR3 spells CASSFIGLAGEQYF. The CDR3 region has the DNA TGTGCCAGCAGCTTTATTGGACTAGCGGGAGAGCAGTACTTC.

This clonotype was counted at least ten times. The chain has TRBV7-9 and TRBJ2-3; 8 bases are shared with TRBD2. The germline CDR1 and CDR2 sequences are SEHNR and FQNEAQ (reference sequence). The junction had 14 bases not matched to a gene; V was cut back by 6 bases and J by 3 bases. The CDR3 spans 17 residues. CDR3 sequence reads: CASSYRAGRARTDTQYF. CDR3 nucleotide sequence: TGTGCCAGCAGTTACCGCGCCGGGAGGGCCCGAACAGATACGCAGTATTTT.

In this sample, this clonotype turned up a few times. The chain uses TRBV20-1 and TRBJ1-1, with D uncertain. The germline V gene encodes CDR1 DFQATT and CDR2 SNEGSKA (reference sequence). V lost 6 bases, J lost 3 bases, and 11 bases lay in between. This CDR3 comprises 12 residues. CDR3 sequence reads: CSANRRHTEAFF. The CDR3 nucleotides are TGCAGTGCGAACCGACGGCACACTGAAGCTTTCTTT.

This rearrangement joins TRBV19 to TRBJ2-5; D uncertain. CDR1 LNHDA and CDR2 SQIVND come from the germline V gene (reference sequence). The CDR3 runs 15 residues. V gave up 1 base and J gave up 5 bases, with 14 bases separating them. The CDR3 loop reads CASSIGVQGFETQYF. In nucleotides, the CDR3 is TGTGCCAGTAGTATAGGGGTTCAAGGGTTTGAGACCCAGTACTTC.

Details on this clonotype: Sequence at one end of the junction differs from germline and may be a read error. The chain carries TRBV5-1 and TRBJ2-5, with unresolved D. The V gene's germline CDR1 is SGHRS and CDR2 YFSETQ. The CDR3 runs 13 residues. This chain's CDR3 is CASSLGAQETHYF. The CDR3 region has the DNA TGCGCCAGCAGCTTGGGGGCGCAAGAGACCCATTACTTC. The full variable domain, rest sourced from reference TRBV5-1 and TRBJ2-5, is KAGVTQTPRYLIKTRGQQVTLSCSPISGHRSVSWYQQTPGQGLQFLFEYFSETQRNKGNFPGRFSGRQFSNSRSEMNVSTLELGDSALYLCASSLGAQETHYFGPGTRLLVL.

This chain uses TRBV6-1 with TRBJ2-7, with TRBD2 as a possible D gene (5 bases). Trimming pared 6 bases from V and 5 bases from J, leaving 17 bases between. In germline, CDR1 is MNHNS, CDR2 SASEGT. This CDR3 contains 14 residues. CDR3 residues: CASSETRILNEQYF. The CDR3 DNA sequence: TGTGCCAGCAGCGAAACTAGAATCCTGAACGAGCAGTACTTC.

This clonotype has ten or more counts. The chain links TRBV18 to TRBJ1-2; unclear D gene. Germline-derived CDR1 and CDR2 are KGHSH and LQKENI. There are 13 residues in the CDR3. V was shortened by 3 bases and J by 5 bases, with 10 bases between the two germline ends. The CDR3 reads CASSPSSRYGYTF. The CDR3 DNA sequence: TGTGCCAGCTCACCCAGCAGTCGGTATGGCTACACCTTC.

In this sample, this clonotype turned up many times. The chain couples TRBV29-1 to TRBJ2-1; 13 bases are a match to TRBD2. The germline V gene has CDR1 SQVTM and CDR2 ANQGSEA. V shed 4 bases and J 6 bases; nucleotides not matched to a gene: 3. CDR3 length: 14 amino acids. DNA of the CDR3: TGCAGCGTTGGCGGGACTAGCGGGATCAATGAGCAGTTCTTC. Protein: CSVGGTSGINEQFF.

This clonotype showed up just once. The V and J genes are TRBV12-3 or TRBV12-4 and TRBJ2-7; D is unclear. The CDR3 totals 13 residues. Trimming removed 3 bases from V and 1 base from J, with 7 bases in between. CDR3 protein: CASSFGESYEQYF. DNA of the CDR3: TGTGCCAGCAGTTTTGGGGAATCCTACGAGCAGTACTTC.

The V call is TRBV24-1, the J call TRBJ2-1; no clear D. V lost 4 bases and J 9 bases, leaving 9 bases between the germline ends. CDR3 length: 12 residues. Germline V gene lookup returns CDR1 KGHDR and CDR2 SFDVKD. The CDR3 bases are TGTGCCACCAGTGAACCCATAGGTGAGCAGTTCTTC. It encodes CATSEPIGEQFF.

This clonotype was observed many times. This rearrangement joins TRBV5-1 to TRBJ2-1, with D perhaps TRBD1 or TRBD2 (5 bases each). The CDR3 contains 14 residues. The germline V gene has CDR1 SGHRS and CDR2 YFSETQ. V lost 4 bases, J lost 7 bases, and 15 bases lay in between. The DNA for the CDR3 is TGCGCCAGCAGCCGGGACCAAACACAGAATGAGCAGTTCTTC. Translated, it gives CASSRDQTQNEQFF.

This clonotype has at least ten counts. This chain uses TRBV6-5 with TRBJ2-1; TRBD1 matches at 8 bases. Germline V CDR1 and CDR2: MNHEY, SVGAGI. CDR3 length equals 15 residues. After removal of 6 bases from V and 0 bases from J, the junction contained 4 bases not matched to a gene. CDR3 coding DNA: TGTGCCAGCAGCCCGACAGGGGACTCCTACAATGAGCAGTTCTTC. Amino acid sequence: CASSPTGDSYNEQFF.

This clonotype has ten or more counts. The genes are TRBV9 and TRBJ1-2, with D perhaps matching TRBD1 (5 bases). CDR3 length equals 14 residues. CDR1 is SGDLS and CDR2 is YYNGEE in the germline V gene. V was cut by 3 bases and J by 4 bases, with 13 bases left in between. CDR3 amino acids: CASSGIDSFYGYTF. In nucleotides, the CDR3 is TGTGCCAGCAGCGGGATAGACAGTTTCTATGGCTACACCTTC. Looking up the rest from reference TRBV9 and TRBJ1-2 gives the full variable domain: DSGVTQTPKHLITATGQRVTLRCSPRSGDLSVYWYQQSLDQGLQFLIQYYNGEERAKGNILERFSAQQFPDLHSELNLSSLELGDSALYFCASSGIDSFYGYTFGSGTRLTVV.

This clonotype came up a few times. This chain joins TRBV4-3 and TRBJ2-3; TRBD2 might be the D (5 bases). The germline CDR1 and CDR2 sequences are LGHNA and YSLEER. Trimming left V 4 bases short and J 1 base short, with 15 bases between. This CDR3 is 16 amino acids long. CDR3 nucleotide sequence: TGCGCCAGCAGCCCTTGGCTCCACGGGGGCACAGATACGCAGTATTTT. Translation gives CASSPWLHGGTDTQYF.

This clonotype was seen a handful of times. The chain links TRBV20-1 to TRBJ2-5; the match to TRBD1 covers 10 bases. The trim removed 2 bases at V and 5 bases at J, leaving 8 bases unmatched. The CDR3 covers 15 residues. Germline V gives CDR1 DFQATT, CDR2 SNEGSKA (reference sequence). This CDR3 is CSARSETGGRETQYF. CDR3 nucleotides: TGCAGTGCTAGATCAGAGACAGGGGGCAGGGAGACCCAGTACTTC.

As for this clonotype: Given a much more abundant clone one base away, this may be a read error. The CDR3, as DNA: TGTGCCAGCAGCTTAGCCCTGGGGATGGGTCAGCCCCAGCATTTT. It yields the protein CASSLALGMGQPQHF. The V call is TRBV7-2, the J call TRBJ1-5; D unresolved. CDR3 length equals 15 residues. The germline V and J ends were trimmed by 0 bases and 6 bases, with 12 bases remaining between them. Looked up from germline, CDR1 is SGHTA and CDR2 is FQGNSA.

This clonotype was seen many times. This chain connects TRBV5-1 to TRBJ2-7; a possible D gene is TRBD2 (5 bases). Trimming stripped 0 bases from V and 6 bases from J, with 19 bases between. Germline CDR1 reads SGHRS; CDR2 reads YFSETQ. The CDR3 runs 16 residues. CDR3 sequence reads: CASSLAVPGRKCEQYF. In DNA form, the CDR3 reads TGCGCCAGCAGCTTGGCCGTTCCGGGGAGAAAGTGCGAGCAGTACTTC. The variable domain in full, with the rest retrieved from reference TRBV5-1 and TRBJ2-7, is KAGVTQTPRYLIKTRGQQVTLSCSPISGHRSVSWYQQTPGQGLQFLFEYFSETQRNKGNFPGRFSGRQFSNSRSEMNVSTLELGDSALYLCASSLAVPGRKCEQYFGPGTRLTVT.

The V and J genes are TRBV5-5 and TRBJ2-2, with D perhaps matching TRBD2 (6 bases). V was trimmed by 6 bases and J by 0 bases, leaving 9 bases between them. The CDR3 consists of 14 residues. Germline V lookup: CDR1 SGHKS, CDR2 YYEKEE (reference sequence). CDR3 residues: CASIWGANTGELFF. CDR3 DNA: TGTGCCAGCATTTGGGGGGCGAACACCGGGGAGCTGTTTTTT.

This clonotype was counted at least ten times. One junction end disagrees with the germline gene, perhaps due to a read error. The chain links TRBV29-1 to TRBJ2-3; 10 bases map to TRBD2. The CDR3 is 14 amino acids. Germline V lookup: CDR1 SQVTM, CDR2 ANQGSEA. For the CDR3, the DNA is TGCAGCGTAGAAGCGGGAGGGTTTACAGATACGCAGTATTTT. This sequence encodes CSVEAGGFTDTQYF.